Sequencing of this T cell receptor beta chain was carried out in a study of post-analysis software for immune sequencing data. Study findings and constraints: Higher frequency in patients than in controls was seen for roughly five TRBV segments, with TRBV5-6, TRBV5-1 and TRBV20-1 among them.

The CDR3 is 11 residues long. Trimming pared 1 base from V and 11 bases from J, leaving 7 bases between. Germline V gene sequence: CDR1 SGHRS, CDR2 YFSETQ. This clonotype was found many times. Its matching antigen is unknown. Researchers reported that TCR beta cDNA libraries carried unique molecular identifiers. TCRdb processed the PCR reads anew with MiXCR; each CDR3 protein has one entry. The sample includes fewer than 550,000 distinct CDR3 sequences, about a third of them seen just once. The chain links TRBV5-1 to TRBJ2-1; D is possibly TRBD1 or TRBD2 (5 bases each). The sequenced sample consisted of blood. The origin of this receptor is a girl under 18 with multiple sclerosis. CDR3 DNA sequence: TGCGCCAGCAGCTTGTCGGGACAGCAGTTCTTC. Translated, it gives CASSLSGQQFF.